The 13 T cell receptor beta chains below all came from one sample that was sequenced in a study of cytomegalovirus exposure and HLA in healthy donors. Vbeta (60) and Jbeta (13) primers were used in the PCR. The protocol was immunoSEQ multiplex PCR, while the TCRdb copy is restricted to in-frame clones and leaves out a portion. The data show 100,000 to 150,000 clones, with about 81% seen just once and 5.9% held by the top ten. Sequencing was performed on PBMCs. The receptor source for this set is a woman aged 40-49 years in good health and CMV-seropositive.

This clone was seen only once. V usage is TRBV5-4 and J usage is TRBJ2-5; D is perhaps TRBD2 (6 bases). CDR1 is SGHNT and CDR2 is YYREEE in the germline V gene (reference sequence). With 5 bases removed from V and 2 bases from J, the gap between germline ends came to 16 bases. There are 15 residues in the CDR3. The CDR3 loop reads CASRLLGGLQETQYF. The CDR3 DNA follows: TGTGCCAGCAGGTTGTTGGGGGGACTTCAAGAGACCCAGTACTTC.

V is TRBV4-1 and J is TRBJ2-2; 7 bases agree with TRBD1. J gave up 0 bases and V 4 bases, and 8 bases lay outside the gene matches. Germline CDR1 reads MGHRA; CDR2 reads YSYEKL. The CDR3 is 17 amino acids. The CDR3: CASSRIPGQSNTGELFF. In nucleotides, the CDR3 is TGCGCCAGCAGCCGCATCCCGGGACAGTCGAACACCGGGGAGCTGTTTTTT.

CDR3 in DNA: TGTGCCAGCAGCCAGTCAGGGGTAGACACTGAAGCTTTCTTT. Translating it yields CASSQSGVDTEAFF. This sequence joins TRBV9 and TRBJ1-1, with D possibly TRBD1 on 6 matching bases. V gave up 4 bases and J gave up 3 bases, with 13 bases separating them. Germline assignment: CDR1 SGDLS and CDR2 YYNGEE. The CDR3 runs to 14 residues.

This clone has only one observation. DNA of the CDR3: TGTGCCAGCAGCTTAGAGATATGGGCATATGGCTACACCTTC. Protein sequence: CASSLEIWAYGYTF. The rearrangement links TRBV7-2 to TRBJ1-2; D not resolved. The V gene lost 1 base and the J gene lost 5 bases, with 11 bases spanning the gap. The CDR3 is 14 amino acids. Germline CDR1 and CDR2: SGHTA and FQGNSA.

This clone appeared a few times. V gene TRBV19 combines with J gene TRBJ2-1; D perhaps matches TRBD2 (5 bases). The V end lost 3 bases, the J end lost 4 bases, and 16 bases lay between the germline ends. The CDR3 loop spans 16 amino acids. Germline CDR1 LNHDA, CDR2 SQIVND (reference sequence). The CDR3 is CASSMIGSRLYNEQFF. DNA of the CDR3: TGTGCCAGTAGTATGATTGGGAGCCGGCTTTACAATGAGCAGTTCTTC.

The J gene is TRBJ2-3, the V gene TRBV28; 8 nucleotides line up with TRBD1. Per germline, CDR1 MDHEN and CDR2 SYDVKM. This CDR3 has 15 amino acids. The trim removed 3 bases at V and 3 bases at J, leaving 5 bases unmatched. The CDR3 sequence is CASSFRDRGTDTQYF. The CDR3 nucleotides read TGTGCCAGCAGTTTTCGAGACAGGGGTACAGATACGCAGTATTTT.

The chain carries TRBV10-3 and TRBJ2-2, with a weak D call TRBD2 (5 bases). This CDR3 spans 18 amino acids. V was shortened by 5 bases and J by 0 bases, with 19 bases between the two germline ends. Germline lookup yields CDR1 ENHRY and CDR2 SYGVKD. The CDR3 reads CAISPLRAGMSNTGELFF. Here the CDR3 DNA reads TGTGCCATCAGTCCCCTCCGTGCGGGCATGTCGAACACCGGGGAGCTGTTTTTT.

The chain recombines TRBV28 with TRBJ2-1; the D gene is possibly TRBD1 (6 bases). The germline V and J ends were trimmed by 4 bases and 6 bases, with 19 bases remaining between them. The CDR3 is 16 residues long. The germline V gene has CDR1 MDHEN and CDR2 SYDVKM. The CDR3 nucleotides read TGTGCCAGCAGTTCACAGGGTCCAACGGCCGCCAATGAGCAGTTCTTC. Protein product: CASSSQGPTAANEQFF.

The rearrangement links TRBV25-1 to TRBJ2-5; D might be TRBD1 (6 bases). The CDR3 totals 14 residues. The germline CDR1 and CDR2 sequences are MGHDK and SYGVNS. Trimming stripped 6 bases from V and 1 base from J, with 12 bases between. CDR3 in DNA: TGTGCCAGCAGGGACAGTGGGGCCCAAGAGACCCAGTACTTC. Its protein product is CASRDSGAQETQYF.

In this sample, this clone is large (0.1 to 1%). V and J are TRBV6-1 and TRBJ2-2, with 9 nucleotides matching TRBD1. CDR1 is MNHNS and CDR2 is SASEGT in the germline V gene. The CDR3 has 14 residues. The ends lost 4 bases at V and 3 bases at J; junction bases unmatched: 0. CDR3 residues: CASSGQGDTGELFF. The CDR3 DNA is TGTGCCAGCAGTGGACAGGGGGACACCGGGGAGCTGTTTTTT.

The count of this clone is one. This chain joins TRBV28 and TRBJ2-7; tentatively, D is TRBD2 (6 bases). Germline V gives CDR1 MDHEN, CDR2 SYDVKM. The germline V and J ends were trimmed by 3 bases and 7 bases, with 7 bases remaining between them. This CDR3 contains 11 residues. The DNA for the CDR3 is TGTGCCAGCAGTTTGGGGGGAGAGCAGTACTTC. Protein: CASSLGGEQYF. The whole variable domain, filled in from reference TRBV28 and TRBJ2-7, reads DVKVTQSSRYLVKRTGEKVFLECVQDMDHENMFWYRQDPGLGLRLIYFSYDVKMKEKGDIPEGYSVSREKKERFSLILESASTNQTSMYLCASSLGGEQYFGPGTRLTVT.

The CDR3 sequence: CASSPLGGDTEAFF. The CDR3, as DNA: TGTGCCAGCAGTCCTCTTGGGGGGGACACTGAAGCTTTCTTT. The chain carries TRBV7-6 and TRBJ1-1, with D possibly TRBD1 on 5 matching bases. The germline gives CDR1 SGHVS, CDR2 FNYEAQ. V was pared by 6 bases and J by 3 bases, with 14 bases between. CDR3 length: 14 amino acids.

The chain joins TRBV28 to TRBJ2-5; 7 positions match TRBD2. Germline assignment: CDR1 MDHEN and CDR2 SYDVKM. CDR3 length: 14 amino acids. V dropped 2 bases and J dropped 4; count of bases not matched to a gene: 4. Here the CDR3 DNA reads TGTGCCAGCAGTTTAACAGCGGGAAGAGAGACCCAGTACTTC. Translated, it gives CASSLTAGRETQYF.